The 25 T cell receptor beta chains reported below all come from one sample, sequenced in a study of T cell changes during pregnancy in multiple sclerosis. TCRdb keeps only in-frame clones here, not all; method: immunoSEQ multiplex PCR. The data hold about 67,000 clones, with roughly nine tenths observed a single time. The specimen comprised peripheral blood, sampled after pregnancy. The receptors come from a female donor with multiple sclerosis, enrolled in a pregnancy study.

J is TRBJ1-5 and V is TRBV5-6, with TRBD1 matching 8 bases. The CDR3 runs to 15 residues. V was clipped by 5 bases and J by 2 bases; unmatched bases: 6. Germline CDR1 SGHDT, CDR2 YYEEEE. The CDR3: CASRQDREGNQPQHF. The CDR3 bases are TGTGCCAGCAGACAGGACAGGGAGGGCAATCAGCCCCAGCATTTT.

This chain uses TRBV7-2 with TRBJ1-5; D unresolved. Per the germline V gene, CDR1 is SGHTA and CDR2 is FQGNSA. V shed 5 bases and J shed 7 bases, with 12 bases lying between them. The CDR3 has 13 residues. The CDR3 is CASSIQKPQPQHF. In DNA form, the CDR3 reads TGTGCCAGCAGCATACAAAAACCCCAGCCCCAGCATTTT.

The V gene is TRBV9, the J gene TRBJ1-3; D not resolved. CDR1 is SGDLS and CDR2 is YYNGEE in the germline V gene. V dropped 3 bases and J dropped 0 bases, with 7 bases sitting between them. CDR3 length: 14 amino acids. CDR3 DNA sequence: TGTGCCAGCAGCGCCGCAGGCTCTGGAAACACCATATATTTT. Protein sequence: CASSAAGSGNTIYF.

The chain recombines TRBV27 with TRBJ2-7, with TRBD2 matching over 9 bases. This CDR3 has 18 amino acids. The junction had 15 bases not matched to a gene; V was cut back by 3 bases and J by 3 bases. Germline CDR1 reads MNHEY; CDR2 reads SMNVEV (reference sequence). The DNA for the CDR3 is TGTGCCAGCAGTTTCAAGGGGGGCCTACTAGCGGGCCTCTACGAGCAGTACTTC. As protein: CASSFKGGLLAGLYEQYF.

This clone was seen more than once but under ten times. One junction end disagrees with the germline gene, perhaps due to a read error. This chain links TRBV7-7 with TRBJ2-1; D not certain. Germline-derived CDR1 and CDR2 are SSHAT and FNYEAQ (reference sequence). The CDR3 length is 15 residues. The chain's CDR3 is CASSAATSSYNEQFF. In DNA form, the CDR3 reads TGTGCTAGCAGCGCGGCTACCAGCTCCTACAATGAGCAGTTCTTC.

This clone was seen only a few times. The chain employs TRBV19 and TRBJ1-5, with D possibly matching TRBD1 (5 bases). V gave up 3 bases and J gave up 6 bases, with 12 bases separating them. Germline V gene lookup returns CDR1 LNHDA and CDR2 SQIVND (reference sequence). The CDR3 runs to 14 residues. CDR3 sequence (DNA): TGTGCCAGTAGTATGTCCGGGAGGGGTCAGCCCCAGCATTTT. Its protein product is CASSMSGRGQPQHF.

The genes are TRBV6-4 and TRBJ2-1; 9 positions agree with TRBD2. The CDR3 length is 14 residues. CDR1 and CDR2 from the germline V gene are MRHNA and SNTAGT. The ends lost 4 bases at V and 8 bases at J; junction bases unmatched: 6. The CDR3 protein is CASSALAGVDEQFF. CDR3 coding DNA: TGTGCCAGCAGTGCATTAGCGGGGGTGGATGAGCAGTTCTTC.

This sequence joins TRBV6-4 and TRBJ2-1; a weak D match, TRBD2 (7 bases). Deletions cut 6 bases from V and 4 bases from J, with 16 bases between. This CDR3 has 15 amino acids. Germline V gives CDR1 MRHNA, CDR2 SNTAGT. The CDR3 sequence: CASSPGLGGYNEQFF. The CDR3 region has the DNA TGTGCCAGCAGCCCAGGACTAGGGGGGTACAATGAGCAGTTCTTC.

The J gene is TRBJ2-7, the V gene TRBV6-4, with D possibly matching TRBD2 (5 bases). V shed 6 bases and J shed 2 bases, with 17 bases lying between them. CDR3 size: 15 residues. The germline V gene encodes CDR1 MRHNA and CDR2 SNTAGT. The CDR3 DNA is TGTGCCAGCAGCCAAGGGAGCGAGGGCCCCTACGAGCAGTACTTC. Its protein is CASSQGSEGPYEQYF.

V is TRBV9 and J is TRBJ2-7; 7 bases align to TRBD2. The CDR3 has 15 amino acids. V trimming: 0 bases; J trimming: 3 bases; junction bases outside the gene matches: 6. The germline V gene encodes CDR1 SGDLS and CDR2 YYNGEE. The chain's CDR3 is CASSVATSENYEQYF. The CDR3 coding sequence is TGTGCCAGCAGCGTAGCTACTAGCGAGAACTACGAGCAGTACTTC.

The chain combines TRBV9 with TRBJ2-1; weak D call: TRBD2 (5 bases). The CDR3 sequence is 14 residues long. Germline V CDR1 and CDR2: SGDLS, YYNGEE. V lost 2 bases to trimming and J lost 5 bases, with 11 bases between them. CDR3 sequence (DNA): TGTGCCAGCAGCGTTGTAGCGAAAAACAATGAGCAGTTCTTC. Translated, it gives CASSVVAKNNEQFF.

This clone showed up just a few times. The V and J genes are TRBV27 and TRBJ1-4; TRBD1 is a possible D gene (6 bases). The CDR3 has 13 amino acids. The germline V and J ends were trimmed by 8 bases and 8 bases, with 15 bases remaining between them. CDR1 and CDR2 (germline): MNHEY, SMNVEV (reference sequence). CDR3 in DNA: TGTGCCAGCGGGCGGGGGGCGCAAGAAAAACTGTTTTTT. This translates into CASGRGAQEKLFF.

This clone was recorded once. The chain recombines TRBV9 with TRBJ2-1; D remains unclear. The CDR3 is made up of 14 amino acids. From germline, CDR1 is SGDLS and CDR2 YYNGEE. V was pared by 0 bases and J by 8 bases, with 12 bases between. DNA for the CDR3: TGTGCCAGCAGCGTAGGCCCAACCACAGATGAGCAGTTCTTC. Translating it yields CASSVGPTTDEQFF.

The genes are TRBV25-1 and TRBJ1-1; 7 nucleotides line up with TRBD1. The CDR3 consists of 15 residues. J lost 0 bases, V lost 6 bases, and 7 bases had no gene match. CDR1 and CDR2 from the germline V gene are MGHDK and SYGVNS. CDR3 sequence reads: CASRQQGPMNTEAFF. The CDR3 coding sequence is TGTGCCAGCAGGCAACAGGGGCCCATGAACACTGAAGCTTTCTTT. Full variable domain (rest looked up from reference TRBV25-1 and TRBJ1-1): EADIYQTPRYLVIGTGKKITLECSQTMGHDKMYWYQQDPGMELHLIHYSYGVNSTEKGDLSSESTVSRIRTEHFPLTLESARPSHTSQYLCASRQQGPMNTEAFFGQGTRLTVV.

This rearrangement joins TRBV7-3 to TRBJ2-1; TRBD1 is a possible D gene (6 bases). The CDR3 sequence is 15 residues long. V lost 5 bases and J 0 bases, leaving 11 bases between the germline ends. Germline CDR1 reads SGHTA; CDR2 reads FQGTGA. CDR3 protein: CASSIQGSSYNEQFF. In DNA, the CDR3 is TGTGCCAGCAGCATACAGGGAAGCTCCTACAATGAGCAGTTCTTC.

The chain links TRBV4-2 to TRBJ2-3, with 8 bases lining up with TRBD1. V dropped 4 bases and J dropped 3; count of bases not matched to a gene: 6. Looked up from germline, CDR1 is LGHNA and CDR2 is YNFKEQ. This CDR3 has 15 residues. CDR3 DNA sequence: TGTGCCAGCAGCCCCCTGACAGGGGATACAGATACGCAGTATTTT. The encoded protein is CASSPLTGDTDTQYF.

The chain recombines TRBV5-1 with TRBJ1-1; 9 bases match TRBD1. CDR1 and CDR2 (germline): SGHRS, YFSETQ. The J segment lost 5 bases and the V segment lost 7 bases, leaving 3 bases of the junction unmatched. CDR3 length: 12 amino acids. CDR3 protein: CASGGQGTEAFF. The CDR3 bases are TGCGCCAGCGGCGGACAGGGGACTGAAGCTTTCTTT.

The chain recombines TRBV14 with TRBJ2-7; no clear D. In germline, CDR1 is SGHDN, CDR2 FVKESK. Trimming took 0 bases from V and 5 from J, leaving 2 bases between them. CDR3 length: 11 residues. The CDR3 reads CASSQDDEQYF. For the CDR3, the DNA is TGTGCCAGCAGCCAAGACGACGAGCAGTACTTC.

The chain joins TRBV6-1 to TRBJ2-5, with TRBD2 matching over 8 bases. The CDR3 covers 15 residues. V lost 7 bases, J lost 5 bases, and 12 bases stayed unmatched. Germline lookup yields CDR1 MNHNS and CDR2 SASEGT. This CDR3 is CASMGLEMPQETQYF. For the CDR3, the DNA is TGTGCCAGCATGGGACTAGAAATGCCACAGGAGACCCAGTACTTC.

CDR3 sequence (DNA): TGTGCCAGCAGTGAGAACCTAGCGGGCTTCTCCTACAATGAGCAGTTCTTC. It translates to CASSENLAGFSYNEQFF. The V and J genes are TRBV6-1 and TRBJ2-1; 8 nucleotides agree with TRBD2. Germline V gene data show CDR1 as MNHNS and CDR2 as SASEGT. J lost 0 bases, V lost 3 bases, and 7 bases had no gene match. This CDR3 spans 17 amino acids.

This clone has a single count. The chain recombines TRBV7-9 with TRBJ1-2, with D unresolved. The CDR3 runs 13 residues. CDR1 is SEHNR, CDR2 FQNEAQ, per germline (reference sequence). Deletions cut 10 bases from V and 1 base from J, with 13 bases between. CDR3 DNA sequence: TGTGCCATGGCGGAAAATAATAACTATGGCTACACCTTC. Encoded protein: CAMAENNNYGYTF.

V gene TRBV4-1 combines with J gene TRBJ2-4; 11 bases align to TRBD2. Looked up from germline, CDR1 is MGHRA and CDR2 is YSYEKL. This CDR3 spans 15 amino acids. V lost 0 bases and J lost 6; bases outside the gene matches: 1. The CDR3, as DNA: TGCGCCAGCAGCCAAGATGGACTAGCGGGAAACATTCAGTACTTC. This translates into CASSQDGLAGNIQYF.

The J gene is TRBJ1-4, the V gene TRBV18; D uncertain. Trimming took 1 base from V and 8 from J, leaving 14 bases between them. Germline V lookup: CDR1 KGHSH, CDR2 LQKENI. CDR3 length: 15 residues. CDR3 coding DNA: TGTGCCAGCTCACCACGAGCCAATGAGAGGGAAAAACTGTTTTTT. Its protein is CASSPRANEREKLFF.

The J gene is TRBJ1-1, the V gene TRBV4-1; no clear D gene. This CDR3 has 15 residues. Germline lookup yields CDR1 MGHRA and CDR2 YSYEKL. V was trimmed by 4 bases and J by 0 bases, leaving 12 bases between them. This CDR3 is CASSLLNLMNTEAFF. The DNA for the CDR3 is TGCGCCAGCAGCCTACTTAACCTCATGAACACTGAAGCTTTCTTT.

This clone is a singleton in its sample. One junction end does not reproduce the germline sequence, and a read error may be involved. The V call is TRBV19, the J call TRBJ2-2; 9 nucleotides line up with TRBD1. Germline loops: CDR1 LNHDA, CDR2 SQIVND (reference sequence). CDR3 size: 15 residues. CDR3 sequence reads: CASSIGTGLTGELFF. The CDR3 coding sequence is TGTGCCAGTAGCATAGGGACAGGGCTGACCGGGGAGCTGTTTTTT.